This TCR beta chain was sequenced for a study of response to subunit inactivated influenza vaccine. Germline lookup yields CDR1 SGHTA and CDR2 FQGNSA. This CDR3 comprises 15 residues. V was clipped by 0 bases and J by 4 bases, with 12 bases between them. Each CDR3 protein gets one entry after TCRdb re-called the RT-PCR reads with MiXCR. The table lists some 550,000 distinct CDR3 sequences, 20% to 25% of them singletons, with 2.5% to 3.5% in the top ten. These same data were also listed under a study on T cells expressing NK-cell markers. This second study notes: Template switching by 5'RACE with UMIs generated the TCR beta cDNA.

The J gene is TRBJ1-1, the V gene TRBV7-2, with a weak D call TRBD1 (6 bases). The TCR was taken from a man aged 50 to 59 who received an inactivated influenza vaccine. The input for sequencing was CD4+ T cells sorted from PBMCs, taken 11 to 12 days after vaccination. The CDR3 nucleotides read TGTGCCAGCAGCTTAGCGCACAGGGCGCGCACTGAAGCTTTCTTT. Encoded protein: CASSLAHRARTEAFF.